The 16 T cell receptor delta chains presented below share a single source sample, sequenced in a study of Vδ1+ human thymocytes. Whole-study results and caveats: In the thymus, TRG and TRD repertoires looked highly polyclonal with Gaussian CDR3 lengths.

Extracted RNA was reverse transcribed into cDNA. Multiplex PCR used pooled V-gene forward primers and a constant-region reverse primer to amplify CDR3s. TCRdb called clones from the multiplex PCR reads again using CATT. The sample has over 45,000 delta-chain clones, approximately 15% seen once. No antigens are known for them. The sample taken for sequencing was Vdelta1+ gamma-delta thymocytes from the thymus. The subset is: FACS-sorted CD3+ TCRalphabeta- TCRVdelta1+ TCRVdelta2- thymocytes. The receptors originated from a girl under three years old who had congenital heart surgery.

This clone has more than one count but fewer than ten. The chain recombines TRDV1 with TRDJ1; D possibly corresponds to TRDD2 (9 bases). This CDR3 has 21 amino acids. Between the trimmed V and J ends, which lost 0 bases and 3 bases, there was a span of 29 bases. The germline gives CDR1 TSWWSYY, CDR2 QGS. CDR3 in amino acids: CALGELSPSYLGDHKADKLIF. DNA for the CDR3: TGTGCTCTTGGGGAACTTTCGCCTTCCTACTTGGGGGATCACAAGGCCGATAAACTCATCTTT.

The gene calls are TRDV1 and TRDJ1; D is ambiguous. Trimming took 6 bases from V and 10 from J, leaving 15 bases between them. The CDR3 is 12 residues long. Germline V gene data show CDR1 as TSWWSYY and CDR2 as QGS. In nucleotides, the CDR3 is TGTGCTCTTGGTCGCCCTCTCTCTGGACTCATCTTT. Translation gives CALGRPLSGLIF.

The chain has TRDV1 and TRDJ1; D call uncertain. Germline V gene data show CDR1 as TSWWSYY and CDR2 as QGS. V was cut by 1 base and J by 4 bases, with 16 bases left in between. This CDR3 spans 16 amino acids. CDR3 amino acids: CALGEPDKAAYDKLIF. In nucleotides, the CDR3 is TGTGCTCTTGGGGAACCGGACAAGGCGGCCTACGATAAACTCATCTTT.

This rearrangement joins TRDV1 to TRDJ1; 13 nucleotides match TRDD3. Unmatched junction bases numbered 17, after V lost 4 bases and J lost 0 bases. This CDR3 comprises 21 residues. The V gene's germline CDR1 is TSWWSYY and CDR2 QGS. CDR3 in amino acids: CALGVTWPTGGYAEYTDKLIF. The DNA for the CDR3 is TGTGCTCTTGGGGTTACGTGGCCAACTGGGGGATACGCAGAGTACACCGATAAACTCATCTTT.

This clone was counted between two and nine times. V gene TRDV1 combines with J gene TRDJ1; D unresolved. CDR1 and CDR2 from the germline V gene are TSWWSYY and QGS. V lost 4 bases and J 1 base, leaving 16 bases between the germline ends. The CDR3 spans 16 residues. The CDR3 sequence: CALGVHLVESTDKLIF. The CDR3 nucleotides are TGTGCTCTTGGGGTTCACCTCGTAGAAAGCACCGATAAACTCATCTTT.

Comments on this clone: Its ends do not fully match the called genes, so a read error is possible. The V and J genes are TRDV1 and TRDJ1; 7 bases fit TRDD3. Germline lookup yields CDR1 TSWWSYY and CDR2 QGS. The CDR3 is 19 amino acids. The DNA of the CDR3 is TGTGCTCTTGGGGAACCCTACGGGATACTCCCCCTAGACACCGATAAACCCATCTTT. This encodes CALGEPYGILPLDTDKPIF.

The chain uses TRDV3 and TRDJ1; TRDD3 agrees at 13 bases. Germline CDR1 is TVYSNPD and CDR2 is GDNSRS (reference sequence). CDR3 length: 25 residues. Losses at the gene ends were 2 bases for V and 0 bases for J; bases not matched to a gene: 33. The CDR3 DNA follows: TGTGCCTTTGGAGTTCCTCACCCTTCTCCCACGGATACTGGGGGATACGCCGGATACACCGATAAACTCATCTTT. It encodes CAFGVPHPSPTDTGGYAGYTDKLIF.

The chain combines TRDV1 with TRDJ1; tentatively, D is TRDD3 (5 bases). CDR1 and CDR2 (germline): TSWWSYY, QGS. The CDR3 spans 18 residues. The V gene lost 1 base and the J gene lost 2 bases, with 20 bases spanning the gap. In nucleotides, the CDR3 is TGTGCTCTTGGGGAACGATCCGAACCTTGGGATGGGACCGATAAACTCATCTTT. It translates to CALGERSEPWDGTDKLIF.

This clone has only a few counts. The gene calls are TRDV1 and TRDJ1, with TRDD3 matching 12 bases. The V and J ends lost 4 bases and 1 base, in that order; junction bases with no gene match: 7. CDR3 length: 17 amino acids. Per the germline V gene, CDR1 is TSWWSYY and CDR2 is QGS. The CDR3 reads CALGGSWGIRATDKLIF. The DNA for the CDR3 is TGTGCTCTTGGGGGTTCCTGGGGGATACGCGCCACCGATAAACTCATCTTT.

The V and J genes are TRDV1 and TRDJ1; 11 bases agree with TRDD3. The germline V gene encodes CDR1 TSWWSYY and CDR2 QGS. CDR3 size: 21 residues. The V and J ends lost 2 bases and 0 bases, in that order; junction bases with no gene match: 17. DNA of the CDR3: TGTGCTCTTGGGGAAATATACTTGGGGGATACGCGCCCCACGCACACCGATAAACTCATCTTT. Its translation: CALGEIYLGDTRPTHTDKLIF.

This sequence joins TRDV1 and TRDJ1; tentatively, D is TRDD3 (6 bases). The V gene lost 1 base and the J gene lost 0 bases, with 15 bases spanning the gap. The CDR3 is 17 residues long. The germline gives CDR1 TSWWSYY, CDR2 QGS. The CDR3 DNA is TGTGCTCTTGGGGAACCCGAGGCTGGGGACCACACCGATAAACTCATCTTT. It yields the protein CALGEPEAGDHTDKLIF.

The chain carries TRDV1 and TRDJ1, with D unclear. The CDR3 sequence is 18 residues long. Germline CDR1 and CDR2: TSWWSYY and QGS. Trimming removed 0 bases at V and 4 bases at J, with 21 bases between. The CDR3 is CALGELLLSGTRGDKLIF. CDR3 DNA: TGTGCTCTTGGGGAACTTTTACTTTCTGGTACACGGGGCGATAAACTCATCTTT.

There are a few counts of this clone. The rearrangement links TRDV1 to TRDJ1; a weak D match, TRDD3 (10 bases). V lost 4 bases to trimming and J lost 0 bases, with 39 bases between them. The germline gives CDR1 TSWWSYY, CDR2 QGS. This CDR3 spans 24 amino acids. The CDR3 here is CALGGTPSYGPWVGGYPYTDKLIF. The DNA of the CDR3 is TGTGCTCTTGGGGGGACGCCTTCCTACGGACCGTGGGTTGGGGGATACCCCTACACCGATAAACTCATCTTT.

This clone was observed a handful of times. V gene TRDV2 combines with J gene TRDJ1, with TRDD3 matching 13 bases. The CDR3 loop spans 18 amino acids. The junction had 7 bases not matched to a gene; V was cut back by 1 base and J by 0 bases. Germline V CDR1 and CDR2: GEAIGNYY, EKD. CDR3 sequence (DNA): TGTGCCTGTGACACGTACTGGGGGATACGCTCCTACACCGATAAACTCATCTTT. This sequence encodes CACDTYWGIRSYTDKLIF.

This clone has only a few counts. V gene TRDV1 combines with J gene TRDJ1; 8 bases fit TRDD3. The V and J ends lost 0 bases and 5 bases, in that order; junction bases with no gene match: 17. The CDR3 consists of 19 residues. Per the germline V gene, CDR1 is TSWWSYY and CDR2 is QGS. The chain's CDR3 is CALGELREFGLGGWDKLIF. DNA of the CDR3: TGTGCTCTTGGGGAACTAAGAGAGTTCGGACTGGGGGGATGGGATAAACTCATCTTT.

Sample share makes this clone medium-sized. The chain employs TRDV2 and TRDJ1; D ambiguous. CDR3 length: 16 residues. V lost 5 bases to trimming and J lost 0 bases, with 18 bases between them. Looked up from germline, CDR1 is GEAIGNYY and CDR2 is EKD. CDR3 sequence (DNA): TGTGCCTGTGTCCAAGTACTGCAACGGTACACCGATAAACTCATCTTT. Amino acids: CACVQVLQRYTDKLIF.